Shown below are 25 T cell receptor beta chains from a single sample sequenced in a study of blood T cell repertoires in COVID-19. Sequenced by immunoSEQ multiplex PCR; TCRdb stores in-frame clones only, minus some. This table has more than 200,000 clones, roughly 84% appearing once. Input material: peripheral blood. These receptors were obtained from a woman aged 40 to 50 with active or convalescent COVID-19.

This chain joins TRBV5-4 and TRBJ1-2, with TRBD1 matching over 9 bases. The CDR3 totals 16 residues. V shed 2 bases, J shed 7 bases, and the junction held 12 bases outside the gene matches. Germline CDR1 is SGHNT and CDR2 is YYREEE (reference sequence). This CDR3 is CASSFPGQGGSRGYTF. As DNA, the CDR3 is TGTGCCAGCAGCTTTCCGGGACAGGGAGGCTCTCGTGGCTACACCTTC.

The sample holds a few counts of this clone. V gene TRBV11-1 combines with J gene TRBJ2-7; D perhaps matches TRBD2 (6 bases). With 1 base removed from V and 6 bases from J, the gap between germline ends came to 10 bases. CDR1 and CDR2 (germline): SGHAT, FQDESV (reference sequence). The CDR3 sequence is 13 residues long. CDR3 sequence (DNA): TGTGCCAGCAGCTTAGGGTTGGGAGGCGAGCAGTACGTC. Translated, it gives CASSLGLGGEQYV.

V gene TRBV19 combines with J gene TRBJ2-3; TRBD1 agrees at 10 bases. The CDR3 consists of 15 residues. Per germline, CDR1 LNHDA and CDR2 SQIVND (reference sequence). Trimming took 6 bases from V and 1 from J; bases not matched to a gene: 4. The CDR3 loop is CASRGQGIGTDTQYF. The CDR3 DNA sequence: TGTGCCAGTAGGGGACAGGGGATAGGCACAGATACGCAGTATTTT.

The chain has TRBV9 and TRBJ1-1; tentative D call: TRBD1 (6 bases). The CDR3 contains 17 residues. V was cut by 4 bases and J by 4 bases, with 23 bases left in between. Germline values: CDR1 SGDLS, CDR2 YYNGEE. CDR3 DNA sequence: TGTGCCAGCAGCCCCCGGGGAGGGGGGACGGGGAGCACTGAAGCTTTCTTT. Its protein is CASSPRGGGTGSTEAFF.

The genes are TRBV6-4 and TRBJ1-2; TRBD1 matches 7 bases. This CDR3 is 13 amino acids long. Looked up from germline, CDR1 is MRHNA and CDR2 is SNTAGT. The V segment lost 6 bases and the J segment 7 bases; nucleotides outside the gene matches: 8. The CDR3 DNA reads as TGTGCCAGCAGGGGGGGACAGAACCCTGGCTACACCTTC. Protein: CASRGGQNPGYTF.

The chain uses TRBV6-5 and TRBJ1-3; D is unresolved. The CDR3 spans 13 residues. Between the trimmed V and J ends, which lost 8 bases and 1 base, there was a span of 9 bases. Looked up from germline, CDR1 is MNHEY and CDR2 is SVGAGI. CDR3 coding DNA: TGTGCCAGCCTCACAGAGTCTGGAAACACCATATATTTT. Its translation is CASLTESGNTIYF.

The V gene is TRBV28, the J gene TRBJ1-2; 7 positions match TRBD1. The CDR3 has 13 amino acids. Germline V gives CDR1 MDHEN, CDR2 SYDVKM. V was clipped by 6 bases and J by 8 bases; unmatched bases: 9. The CDR3 is CASSADRARGYTF. As DNA, the CDR3 is TGTGCCAGCAGCGCCGACAGGGCAAGGGGCTACACCTTC.

The chain uses TRBV4-1 and TRBJ1-4; 7 nucleotides match TRBD1. This CDR3 is built from 17 residues. Germline V gene sequence: CDR1 MGHRA, CDR2 YSYEKL. V was clipped by 0 bases and J by 0 bases; unmatched bases: 4. As DNA, the CDR3 is TGCGCCAGCAGCCAAGAAACAGGGACAGCAACTAATGAAAAACTGTTTTTT. This gives the protein CASSQETGTATNEKLFF.

The V call is TRBV28, the J call TRBJ1-1; D is uncertain. Germline V CDR1 and CDR2: MDHEN, SYDVKM. Trimming stripped 5 bases from V and 2 bases from J, with 9 bases between. This CDR3 region has 13 residues. CDR3 nucleotide sequence: TGTGCCAGCAGTCGGAACAGAAACACTGAAGCTTTCTTT. Protein: CASSRNRNTEAFF.

The chain employs TRBV3-1 (or the pseudogene TRBV3-2) and TRBJ1-1; D is possibly TRBD1 (5 bases). The germline V and J ends were trimmed by 1 base and 7 bases, with 10 bases remaining between them. Germline lookup yields CDR1 LGHDT and CDR2 YNNKEL (reference sequence). This CDR3 is 13 amino acids long. The CDR3 region is CASSQVGQGEAFF. The CDR3 DNA sequence: TGTGCCAGCAGCCAAGTAGGGCAGGGTGAAGCTTTCTTT.

The chain uses TRBV19 and TRBJ1-3; D unclear. Germline V CDR1 and CDR2: LNHDA, SQIVND (reference sequence). The CDR3 totals 14 residues. Deletions cut 5 bases from V and 0 bases from J, with 8 bases between. CDR3 protein: CASSAPSSGNTIYF. The CDR3 nucleotides read TGTGCCAGTAGTGCCCCTAGCTCTGGAAACACCATATATTTT.

The rearrangement joins TRBV9 to TRBJ2-2; no firm D call. The ends were cut back, 7 bases at V and 1 base at J, with 14 bases in the middle. The CDR3 loop spans 15 amino acids. Germline lookup yields CDR1 SGDLS and CDR2 YYNGEE. For the CDR3, the DNA is TGTGCCAGCTCCCCCCTTTTATTGAACACCGGGGAGCTGTTTTTT. Translated: CASSPLLLNTGELFF. The whole variable domain, remainder taken from reference TRBV9 and TRBJ2-2, is DSGVTQTPKHLITATGQRVTLRCSPRSGDLSVYWYQQSLDQGLQFLIQYYNGEERAKGNILERFSAQQFPDLHSELNLSSLELGDSALYFCASSPLLLNTGELFFGEGSRLTVL.

The genes are TRBV5-4 and TRBJ1-2; TRBD1 agrees at 8 bases. V lost 4 bases and J lost 7; bases outside the gene matches: 15. Per the germline V gene, CDR1 is SGHNT and CDR2 is YYREEE (reference sequence). The CDR3 loop spans 16 amino acids. Here the CDR3 reads CASSPWTGIDLFGYTF. Here the CDR3 DNA reads TGTGCCAGCAGCCCGTGGACAGGGATCGACCTATTTGGCTACACCTTC.

V is TRBV30 and J is TRBJ1-5; D gene uncertain. CDR3 size: 13 residues. The germline V and J ends were trimmed by 1 base and 6 bases, with 10 bases remaining between them. Germline CDR1 reads GTSNPN; CDR2 reads SVGIG (reference sequence). The CDR3 nucleotides read TGTGCCTGGAGTGGGGCCAGAACTCAGCCCCAGCATTTT. It encodes CAWSGARTQPQHF.

This sequence joins TRBV2 and TRBJ2-5, with TRBD1 matching 11 bases. Germline CDR1 and CDR2: SNHLY and FYNNEI. The CDR3 length is 15 residues. V lost 5 bases, J lost 5 bases, and 7 bases stayed unmatched. Here the CDR3 DNA reads TGTGCCAGCAGTCGGACAGGGGGCTTTTCCGAGACCCAGTACTTC. Translation gives CASSRTGGFSETQYF.

The V gene is TRBV5-1, the J gene TRBJ2-3, with D possibly matching TRBD2 (5 bases). The CDR3 contains 14 residues. V lost 9 bases and J 0 bases, leaving 14 bases between the germline ends. Germline CDR1 reads SGHRS; CDR2 reads YFSETQ. CDR3 coding DNA: TGCGCCACCACACTAGAGTCTAGCACAGATACGCAGTATTTT. As protein: CATTLESSTDTQYF.

This rearrangement joins TRBV9 to TRBJ2-4, with TRBD2 as a possible D gene (5 bases). Germline-derived CDR1 and CDR2 are SGDLS and YYNGEE. The CDR3 contains 15 residues. The V and J ends lost 3 bases and 6 bases respectively, with 16 bases between them. CDR3 in DNA: TGTGCCAGCAGCGAAGGGCGCGGGTTGGGAAACATTCAGTACTTC. It is translated as CASSEGRGLGNIQYF. Full variable domain (outside the CDR3, taken from reference TRBV9 and TRBJ2-4): DSGVTQTPKHLITATGQRVTLRCSPRSGDLSVYWYQQSLDQGLQFLIQYYNGEERAKGNILERFSAQQFPDLHSELNLSSLELGDSALYFCASSEGRGLGNIQYFGAGTRLSVL.

J is TRBJ2-7 and V is TRBV3-1 (or the pseudogene TRBV3-2); TRBD2 is a possible D gene (5 bases). Per the germline V gene, CDR1 is LGHDT and CDR2 is YNNKEL (reference sequence). CDR3 length: 15 residues. Trimming left V 1 base short and J 2 bases short, with 12 bases between. CDR3 loop: CASSQGPGIAYEQYV. In DNA form, the CDR3 reads TGTGCCAGCAGCCAAGGGCCGGGGATTGCCTACGAGCAGTACGTC.

V usage is TRBV3-1 (or the pseudogene TRBV3-2) and J usage is TRBJ2-2; D is perhaps TRBD1 (6 bases). Trimming took 4 bases from V and 4 from J, leaving 10 bases between them. Germline V gene data show CDR1 as LGHDT and CDR2 as YNNKEL (reference sequence). This CDR3 is 14 amino acids long. In nucleotides, the CDR3 is TGTGCCAGCAGCCGACAGGCTATCACCGGGGAGCTGTTTTTT. It codes for CASSRQAITGELFF.

The sample holds a few counts of this clone. V gene TRBV19 combines with J gene TRBJ2-6, with D perhaps TRBD2 (6 bases). The CDR3 is 15 residues long. Looked up from germline, CDR1 is LNHDA and CDR2 is SQIVND (reference sequence). V was pared by 2 bases and J by 2 bases, with 7 bases between. The CDR3 bases are TGTGCCAGTAGTATATCGGGGGCTGGGGCCAACGTCCTGACTTTC. Residues: CASSISGAGANVLTF.

V and J are TRBV20-1 and TRBJ2-7; D not resolved. Germline-derived CDR1 and CDR2 are DFQATT and SNEGSKA (reference sequence). V dropped 4 bases and J dropped 6 bases, with 10 bases sitting between them. CDR3 length equals 11 residues. As DNA, the CDR3 is TGCAGTGCTACCTTTTCGTCCGAGCAGTACTTC. Translating gives CSATFSSEQYF.

The CDR3: CASGSRSGGALLYEQYF. CDR3 coding DNA: TGTGCCAGCGGTTCACGTTCTGGGGGGGCATTACTCTACGAGCAGTACTTC. V and J are TRBV27 and TRBJ2-7, with a weak D call TRBD2 (7 bases). Germline V gene lookup returns CDR1 MNHEY and CDR2 SMNVEV (reference sequence). The CDR3 is 17 residues long. Trimming left V 8 bases short and J 3 bases short, with 26 bases between.

Only a few counts were recorded for this clone. V is TRBV5-1 and J is TRBJ2-5; D might be TRBD1 (5 bases). Germline V gene data show CDR1 as SGHRS and CDR2 as YFSETQ. Trimming stripped 7 bases from V and 1 base from J, with 11 bases between. The CDR3 length is 13 residues. CDR3 sequence: CASGRTSQETQYF. CDR3 DNA: TGCGCCAGCGGAAGGACAAGCCAAGAGACCCAGTACTTC.

J is TRBJ1-3 and V is TRBV5-1; D is unresolved. Trimming took 4 bases from V and 2 from J, leaving 13 bases between them. The germline V gene has CDR1 SGHRS and CDR2 YFSETQ. The CDR3 length is 15 residues. The CDR3 sequence: CASSGLGEAGNTIYF. The CDR3 nucleotides read TGCGCCAGCAGCGGTCTGGGAGAGGCTGGAAACACCATATATTTT.

The rearrangement uses TRBV28 and TRBJ1-5, with 9 nucleotides matching TRBD1. V was pared by 6 bases and J by 4 bases, with 7 bases of the junction left unmatched. Germline CDR1 MDHEN, CDR2 SYDVKM. CDR3 length: 15 amino acids. The CDR3 bases are TGTGCCAGCAGCCTACGGGGGACAGGGAATCAGCCCCAGCATTTT. Encoded protein: CASSLRGTGNQPQHF.